This T cell receptor beta chain stems from a study of shared clonotypes between healthy human individuals. Notes on the study in general: Deeper or shallower sequencing was expected to change how clonotypes are shared among donors. Only blood was sampled, and tissue TCR repertoires likely differ from blood ones.

Remarks on this clone: Its antigen is not known.

Clones were sequenced by immunoSEQ multiplex PCR, and TCRdb holds only the in-frame ones, with some missing. This table holds more than 1,200,000 clones, approximately 98.5% found once. The CDR3 is 14 amino acids. The junction had 13 bases not matched to a gene; V was cut back by 6 bases and J by 9 bases. Germline loops: CDR1 SQVTM, CDR2 ANQGSEA. The chain employs TRBV29-1 and TRBJ2-1; 8 positions agree with TRBD2. Sequencing used naive CD4+ T cells sorted from blood. Specified subset: CD45RA+ positively selected. The receptor comes from a man between 25 and 39 years old in good health. CDR3 DNA: TGCAGCGTAGCAACTAGCGGAGTAGGGGGTGAGCAGTTCTTC. This gives the protein CSVATSGVGGEQFF.